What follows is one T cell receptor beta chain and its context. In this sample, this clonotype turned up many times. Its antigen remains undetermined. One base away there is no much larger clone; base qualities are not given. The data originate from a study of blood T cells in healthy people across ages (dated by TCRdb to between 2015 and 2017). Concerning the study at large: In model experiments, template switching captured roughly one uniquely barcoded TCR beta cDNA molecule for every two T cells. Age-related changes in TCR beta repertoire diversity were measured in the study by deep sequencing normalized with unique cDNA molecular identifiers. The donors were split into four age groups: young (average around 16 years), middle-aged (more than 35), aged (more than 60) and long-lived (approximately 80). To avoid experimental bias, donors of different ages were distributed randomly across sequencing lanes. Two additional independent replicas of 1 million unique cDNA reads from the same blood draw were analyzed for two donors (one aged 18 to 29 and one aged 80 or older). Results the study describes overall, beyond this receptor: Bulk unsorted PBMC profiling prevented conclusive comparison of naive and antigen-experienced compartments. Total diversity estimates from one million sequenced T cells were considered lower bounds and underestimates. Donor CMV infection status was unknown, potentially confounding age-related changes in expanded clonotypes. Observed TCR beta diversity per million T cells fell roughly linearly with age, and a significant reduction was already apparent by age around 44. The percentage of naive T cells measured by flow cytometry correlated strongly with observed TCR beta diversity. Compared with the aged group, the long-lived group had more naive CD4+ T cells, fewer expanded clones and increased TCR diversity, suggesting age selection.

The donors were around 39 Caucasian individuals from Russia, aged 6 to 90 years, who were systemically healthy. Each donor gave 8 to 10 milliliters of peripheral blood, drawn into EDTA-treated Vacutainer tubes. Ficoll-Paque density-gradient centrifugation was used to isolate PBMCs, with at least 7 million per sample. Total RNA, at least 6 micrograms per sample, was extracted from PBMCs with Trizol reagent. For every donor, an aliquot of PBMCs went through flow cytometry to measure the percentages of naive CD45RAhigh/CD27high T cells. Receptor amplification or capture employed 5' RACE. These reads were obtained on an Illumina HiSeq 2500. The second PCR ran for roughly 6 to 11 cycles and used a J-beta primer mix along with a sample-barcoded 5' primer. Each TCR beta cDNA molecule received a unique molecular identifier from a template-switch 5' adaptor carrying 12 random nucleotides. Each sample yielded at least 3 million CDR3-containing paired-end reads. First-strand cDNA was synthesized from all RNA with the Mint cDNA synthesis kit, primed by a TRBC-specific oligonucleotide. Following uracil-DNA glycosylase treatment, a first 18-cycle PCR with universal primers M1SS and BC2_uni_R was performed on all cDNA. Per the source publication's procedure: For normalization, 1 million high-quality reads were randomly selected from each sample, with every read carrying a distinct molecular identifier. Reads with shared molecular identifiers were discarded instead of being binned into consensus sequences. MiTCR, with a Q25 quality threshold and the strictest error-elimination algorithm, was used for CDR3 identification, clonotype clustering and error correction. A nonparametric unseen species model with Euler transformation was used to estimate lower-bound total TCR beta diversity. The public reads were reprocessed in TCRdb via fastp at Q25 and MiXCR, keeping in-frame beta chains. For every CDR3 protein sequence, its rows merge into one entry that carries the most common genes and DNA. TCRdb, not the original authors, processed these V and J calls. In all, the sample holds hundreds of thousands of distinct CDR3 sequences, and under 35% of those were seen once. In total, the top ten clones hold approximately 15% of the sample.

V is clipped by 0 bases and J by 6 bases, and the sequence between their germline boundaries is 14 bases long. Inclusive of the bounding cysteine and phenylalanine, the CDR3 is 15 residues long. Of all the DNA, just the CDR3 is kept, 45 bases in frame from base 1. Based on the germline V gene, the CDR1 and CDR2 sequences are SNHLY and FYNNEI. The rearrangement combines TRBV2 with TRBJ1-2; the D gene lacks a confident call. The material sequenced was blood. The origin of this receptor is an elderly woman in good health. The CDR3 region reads CASSEALQDPDGYTF. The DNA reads TGTGCCAGCAGTGAAGCGCTTCAGGATCCGGATGGCTACACCTTC. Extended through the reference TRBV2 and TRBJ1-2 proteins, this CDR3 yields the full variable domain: EPEVTQTPSHQVTQMGQEVILRCVPISNHLYFYWYRQILGQKVEFLVSFYNNEISEKSEIFDDQFSVERPDGSNFTLKIRSTKLEDSAMYFCASSEALQDPDGYTFGSGTRLTVV.